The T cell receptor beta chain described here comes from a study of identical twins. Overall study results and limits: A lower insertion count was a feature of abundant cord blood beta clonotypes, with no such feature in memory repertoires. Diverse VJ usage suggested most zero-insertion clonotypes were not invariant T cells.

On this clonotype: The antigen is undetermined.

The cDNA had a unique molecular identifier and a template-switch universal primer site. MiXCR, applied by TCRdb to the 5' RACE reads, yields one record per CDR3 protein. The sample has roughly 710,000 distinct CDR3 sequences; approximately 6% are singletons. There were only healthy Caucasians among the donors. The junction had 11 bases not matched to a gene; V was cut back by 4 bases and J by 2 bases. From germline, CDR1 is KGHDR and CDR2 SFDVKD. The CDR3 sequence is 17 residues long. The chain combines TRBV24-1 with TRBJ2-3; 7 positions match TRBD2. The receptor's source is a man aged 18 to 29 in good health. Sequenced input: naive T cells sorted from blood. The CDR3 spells CATSDSTRLAITDTQYF. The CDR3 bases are TGTGCCACCAGTGACTCAACTAGACTAGCTATCACAGATACGCAGTATTTT.